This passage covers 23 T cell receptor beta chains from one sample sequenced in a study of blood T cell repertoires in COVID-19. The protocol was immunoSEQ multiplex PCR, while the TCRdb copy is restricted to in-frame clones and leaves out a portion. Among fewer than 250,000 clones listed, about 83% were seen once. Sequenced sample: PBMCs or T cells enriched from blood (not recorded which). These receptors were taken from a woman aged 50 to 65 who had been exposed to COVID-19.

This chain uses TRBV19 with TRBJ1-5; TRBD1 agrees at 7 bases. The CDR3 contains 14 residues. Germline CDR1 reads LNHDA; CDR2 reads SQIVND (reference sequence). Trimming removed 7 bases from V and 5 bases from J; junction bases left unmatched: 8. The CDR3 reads CASTKGQWDQPQHF. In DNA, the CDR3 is TGTGCCAGTACAAAGGGACAGTGGGATCAGCCCCAGCATTTT.

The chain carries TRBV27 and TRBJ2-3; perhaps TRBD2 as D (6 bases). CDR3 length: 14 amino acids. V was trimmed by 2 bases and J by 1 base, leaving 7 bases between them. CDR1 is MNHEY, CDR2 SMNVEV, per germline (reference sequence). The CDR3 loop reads CASSLTGGTDTQYF. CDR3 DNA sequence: TGTGCCAGCAGTTTAACGGGGGGCACAGATACGCAGTATTTT.

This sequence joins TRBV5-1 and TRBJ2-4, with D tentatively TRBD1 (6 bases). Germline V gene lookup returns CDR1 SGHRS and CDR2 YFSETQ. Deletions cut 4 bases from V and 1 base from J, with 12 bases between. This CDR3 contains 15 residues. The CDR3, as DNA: TGCGCCAGCAGCCCAGAGCAGGGGGCCAAAAACATTCAGTACTTC. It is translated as CASSPEQGAKNIQYF.

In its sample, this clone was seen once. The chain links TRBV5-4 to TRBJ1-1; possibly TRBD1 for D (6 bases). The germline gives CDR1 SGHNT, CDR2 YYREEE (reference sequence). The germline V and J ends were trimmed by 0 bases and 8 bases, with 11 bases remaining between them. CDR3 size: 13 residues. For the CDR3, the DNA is TGTGCCAGCAGCTTGGGGGGACACCGGGAAGCTTTCTTT. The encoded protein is CASSLGGHREAFF. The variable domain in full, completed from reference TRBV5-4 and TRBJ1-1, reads ETGVTQSPTHLIKTRGQQVTLRCSSQSGHNTVSWYQQALGQGPQFIFQYYREEENGRGNFPPRFSGLQFPNYSSELNVNALELDDSALYLCASSLGGHREAFFGQGTRLTVV.

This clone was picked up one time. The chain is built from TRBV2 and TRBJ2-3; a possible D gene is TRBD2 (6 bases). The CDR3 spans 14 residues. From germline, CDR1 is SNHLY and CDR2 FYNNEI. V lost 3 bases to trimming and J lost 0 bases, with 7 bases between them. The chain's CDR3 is CASSEGTSTDTQYF. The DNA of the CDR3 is TGTGCCAGCAGTGAGGGGACTAGCACAGATACGCAGTATTTT.

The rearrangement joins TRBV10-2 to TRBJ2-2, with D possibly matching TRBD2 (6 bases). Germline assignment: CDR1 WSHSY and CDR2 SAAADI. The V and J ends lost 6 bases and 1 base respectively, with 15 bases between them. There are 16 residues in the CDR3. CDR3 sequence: CASSPHRRGNTGELFF. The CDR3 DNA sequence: TGCGCCAGCAGCCCCCACAGGCGGGGGAACACCGGGGAGCTGTTTTTT.

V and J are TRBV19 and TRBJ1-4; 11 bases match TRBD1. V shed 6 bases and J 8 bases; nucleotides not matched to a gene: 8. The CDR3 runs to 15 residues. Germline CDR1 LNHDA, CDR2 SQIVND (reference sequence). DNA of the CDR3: TGTGCCAGTAGGCGTCCGGGACAGGGGGACGAAAAACTGTTTTTT. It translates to CASRRPGQGDEKLFF.

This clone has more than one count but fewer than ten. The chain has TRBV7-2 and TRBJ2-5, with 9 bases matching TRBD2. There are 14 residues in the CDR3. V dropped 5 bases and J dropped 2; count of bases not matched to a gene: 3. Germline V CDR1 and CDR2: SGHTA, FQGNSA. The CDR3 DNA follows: TGTGCCAGCAGCCAAGCGGGGGGTCAAGAGACCCAGTACTTC. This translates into CASSQAGGQETQYF.

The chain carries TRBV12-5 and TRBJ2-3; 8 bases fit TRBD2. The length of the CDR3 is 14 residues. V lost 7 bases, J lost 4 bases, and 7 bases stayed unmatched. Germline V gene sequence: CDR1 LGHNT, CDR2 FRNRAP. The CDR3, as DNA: TGTGCTAGTGCTTTCGCGGGGGGACCAGATACGCAGTATTTT. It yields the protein CASAFAGGPDTQYF.

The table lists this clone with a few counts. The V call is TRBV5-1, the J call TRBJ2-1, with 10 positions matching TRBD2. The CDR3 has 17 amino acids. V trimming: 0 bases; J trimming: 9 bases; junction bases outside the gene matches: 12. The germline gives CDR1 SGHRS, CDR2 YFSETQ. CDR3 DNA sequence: TGCGCCAGCAGCTTGGCCCCACCGGGACTAGCGTCCGGTGAGCAGTTCTTC. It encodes CASSLAPPGLASGEQFF.

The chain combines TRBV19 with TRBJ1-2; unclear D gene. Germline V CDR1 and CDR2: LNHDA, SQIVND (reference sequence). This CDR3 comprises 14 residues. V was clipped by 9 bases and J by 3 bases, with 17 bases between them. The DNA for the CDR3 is TGTGCCAGCAGCGGGCCTAACCCTTACTATGGCTACACCTTC. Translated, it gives CASSGPNPYYGYTF.

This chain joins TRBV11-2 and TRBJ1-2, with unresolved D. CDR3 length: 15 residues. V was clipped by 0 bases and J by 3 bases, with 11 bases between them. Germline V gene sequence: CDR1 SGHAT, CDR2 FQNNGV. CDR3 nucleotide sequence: TGTGCCAGCAGCTTAGATCCTCTGGCACACTATGGCTACACCTTC. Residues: CASSLDPLAHYGYTF.

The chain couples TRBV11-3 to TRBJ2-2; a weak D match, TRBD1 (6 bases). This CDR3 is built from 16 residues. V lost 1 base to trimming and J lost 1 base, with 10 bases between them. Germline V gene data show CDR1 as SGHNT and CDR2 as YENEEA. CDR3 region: CASSLAAGVNTGELFF. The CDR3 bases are TGTGCCAGCAGCTTAGCGGCAGGGGTGAACACCGGGGAGCTGTTTTTT.

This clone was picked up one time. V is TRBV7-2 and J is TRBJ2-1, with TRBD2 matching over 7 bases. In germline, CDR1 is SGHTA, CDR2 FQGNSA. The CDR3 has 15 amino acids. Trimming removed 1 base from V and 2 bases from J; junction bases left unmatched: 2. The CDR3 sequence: CASSLGGGAYNEQFF. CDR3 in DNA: TGTGCCAGCAGCTTAGGTGGGGGGGCCTACAATGAGCAGTTCTTC.

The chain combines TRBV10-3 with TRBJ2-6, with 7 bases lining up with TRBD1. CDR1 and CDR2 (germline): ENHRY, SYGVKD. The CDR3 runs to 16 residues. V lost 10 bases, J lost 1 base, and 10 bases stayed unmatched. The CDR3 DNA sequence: TGTGCCACCAGCGGCAGACAGGGATCTGGGGCCAACGTCCTGACTTTC. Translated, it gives CATSGRQGSGANVLTF.

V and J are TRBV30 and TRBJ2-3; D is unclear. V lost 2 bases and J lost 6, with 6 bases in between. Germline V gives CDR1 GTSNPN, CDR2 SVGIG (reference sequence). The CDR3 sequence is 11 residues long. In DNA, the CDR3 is TGTGCCTGGAGTTTACAGGATACGCAGTATTTT. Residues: CAWSLQDTQYF.

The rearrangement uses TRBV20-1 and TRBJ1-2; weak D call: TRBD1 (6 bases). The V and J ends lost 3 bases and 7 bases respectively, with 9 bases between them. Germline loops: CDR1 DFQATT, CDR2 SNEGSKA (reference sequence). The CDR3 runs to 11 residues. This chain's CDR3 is CSASPGAGYTF. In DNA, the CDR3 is TGCAGTGCTAGCCCAGGGGCTGGCTACACCTTC.

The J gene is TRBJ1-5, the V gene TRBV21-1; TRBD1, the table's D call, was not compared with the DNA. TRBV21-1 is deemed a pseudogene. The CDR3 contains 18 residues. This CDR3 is CASSGKINRGDVNQPQHF. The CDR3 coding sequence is TGTGCCAGCAGCGGGAAGATTAACAGGGGCGATGTCAATCAGCCCCAGCATTTT.

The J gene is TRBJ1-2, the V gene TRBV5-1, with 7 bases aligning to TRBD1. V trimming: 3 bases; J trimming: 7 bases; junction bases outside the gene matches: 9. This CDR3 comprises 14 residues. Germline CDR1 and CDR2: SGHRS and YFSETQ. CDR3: CASSSAQGKSGYTF. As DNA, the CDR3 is TGCGCCAGCAGCTCAGCACAGGGGAAGAGTGGCTACACCTTC. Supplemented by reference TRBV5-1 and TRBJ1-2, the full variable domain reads KAGVTQTPRYLIKTRGQQVTLSCSPISGHRSVSWYQQTPGQGLQFLFEYFSETQRNKGNFPGRFSGRQFSNSRSEMNVSTLELGDSALYLCASSSAQGKSGYTFGSGTRLTVV.

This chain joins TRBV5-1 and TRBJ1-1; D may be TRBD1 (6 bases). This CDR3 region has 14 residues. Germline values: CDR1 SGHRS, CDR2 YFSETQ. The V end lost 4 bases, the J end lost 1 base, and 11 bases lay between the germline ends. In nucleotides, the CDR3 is TGCGCCAGCAGCACCCAGACAGGGAACACTGAAGCTTTCTTT. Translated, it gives CASSTQTGNTEAFF.

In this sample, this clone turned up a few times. The CDR3 sequence is CASSRTTIYAEAFF. The CDR3 DNA sequence: TGTGCCAGCAGCCGAACGACAATTTACGCTGAAGCTTTCTTT. The chain recombines TRBV5-5 with TRBJ1-1; D unclear. This CDR3 contains 14 residues. V gave up 4 bases and J gave up 6 bases, with 16 bases separating them. The germline V gene encodes CDR1 SGHKS and CDR2 YYEKEE (reference sequence).

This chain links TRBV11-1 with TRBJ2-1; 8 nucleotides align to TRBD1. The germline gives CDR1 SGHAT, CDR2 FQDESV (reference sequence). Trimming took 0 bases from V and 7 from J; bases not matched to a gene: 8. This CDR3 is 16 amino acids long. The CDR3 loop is CASSLARQGAGNEQFF. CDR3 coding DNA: TGTGCCAGCAGCTTAGCGCGGCAGGGGGCGGGGAATGAGCAGTTCTTC.

The CDR3 nucleotides read TGTGCCAGCTCGGAAACCCTTGGGTTTAGCCTAAAAAGCAATCAGCCCCAGCATTTT. Translated, it gives CASSETLGFSLKSNQPQHF. The chain uses TRBV5-5 and TRBJ1-5; D ambiguous. V lost 7 bases to trimming and J lost 1 base, with 27 bases between them. CDR3 length equals 19 residues. Looked up from germline, CDR1 is SGHKS and CDR2 is YYEKEE (reference sequence).